The 23 T cell receptor beta chains listed next were all sequenced from one sample in a study of immune evolution from preneoplasia to lung adenocarcinoma. Here immunoSEQ multiplex PCR was the method, and the copy in TCRdb shows in-frame clones only, minus some. The sample lists some 4,000 clones; around 80% were seen once. Sequences were obtained from FFPE invasive lung adenocarcinoma tissue. The receptors come from a person in their 70s with invasive lung adenocarcinoma. Some clones in this sample may be carry-over from other donors' samples.

This rearrangement joins TRBV30 to TRBJ2-5, with D hard to call. Trimming removed 2 bases from V and 4 bases from J, with 2 bases in between. Per germline, CDR1 GTSNPN and CDR2 SVGIG (reference sequence). This CDR3 has 10 amino acids. The CDR3 here is CAWSRETQYF. CDR3 DNA sequence: TGTGCCTGGAGTAGAGAGACCCAGTACTTC.

The chain recombines TRBV10-2 with TRBJ2-5, with 9 nucleotides matching TRBD2. Looked up from germline, CDR1 is WSHSY and CDR2 is SAAADI. This CDR3 region has 13 residues. V lost 9 bases, J lost 5 bases, and 7 bases stayed unmatched. This CDR3 is CASQIAGAETQYF. In DNA, the CDR3 is TGCGCCAGTCAGATAGCGGGAGCGGAGACCCAGTACTTC.

The chain links TRBV28 to TRBJ1-2, with a possible D match to TRBD1 (6 bases). Germline V CDR1 and CDR2: MDHEN, SYDVKM. This CDR3 region has 11 residues. With 5 bases removed from V and 9 bases from J, the gap between germline ends came to 10 bases. Here the CDR3 reads CASSPRDSYTF. DNA of the CDR3: TGTGCCAGCAGTCCCCGGGACAGCTACACCTTC.

The chain is built from TRBV7-2 and TRBJ2-2; 11 bases line up with TRBD2. CDR1 SGHTA and CDR2 FQGNSA come from the germline V gene. V shed 5 bases, J shed 5 bases, and the junction held 7 bases outside the gene matches. This CDR3 comprises 16 residues. The CDR3 here is CASSPTLAGGTGELFF. The CDR3, as DNA: TGTGCCAGCAGCCCAACCCTAGCGGGAGGAACCGGGGAGCTGTTTTTT. Full variable domain (remainder filled in from reference TRBV7-2 and TRBJ2-2): GAGVSQSPSNKVTEKGKDVELRCDPISGHTALYWYRQSLGQGLEFLIYFQGNSAPDKSGLPSDRFSAERTGGSVSTLTIQRTQQEDSAVYLCASSPTLAGGTGELFFGEGSRLTVL.

The genes are TRBV5-1 and TRBJ2-5, with D uncertain. The assigned J gene may be wrong: the sequence end matches TRBJ2-7 better. CDR1 is SGHRS, CDR2 YFSETQ, per germline. The CDR3 runs 14 residues. The CDR3 DNA sequence: TGCGCCAGCAGCTTGACGGGTGCTACCTACGAGCAGTACTTC. This translates into CASSLTGATYEQYF.

The CDR3 DNA is TGTGCCAGTAGTGCACCGGGACAGGGGGCAGGTCAGCCCCAGCATTTT. Encoded protein: CASSAPGQGAGQPQHF. The chain carries TRBV19 and TRBJ1-5, with TRBD1 matching over 12 bases. This CDR3 has 16 amino acids. The V segment lost 5 bases and the J segment 6 bases; nucleotides outside the gene matches: 8. The V gene's germline CDR1 is LNHDA and CDR2 SQIVND (reference sequence).

This rearrangement joins TRBV5-8 to TRBJ2-1; D is unclear. The CDR3 consists of 14 residues. Germline V gives CDR1 SGHTS, CDR2 YDEGEE. V gave up 0 bases and J gave up 3 bases, with 7 bases separating them. In nucleotides, the CDR3 is TGTGCCAGCAGCTTGGCCAGCGACTACAATGAGCAGTTCTTC. It translates to CASSLASDYNEQFF.

This clone was picked up one time. The chain carries TRBV5-6 and TRBJ2-7; maybe TRBD1 (7 bases). Germline V gene sequence: CDR1 SGHDT, CDR2 YYEEEE. Between the trimmed V and J ends, which lost 0 bases and 3 bases, there was a span of 13 bases. The CDR3 sequence is 15 residues long. CDR3 DNA sequence: TGTGCCAGCAGCTTGGAGGAGGGGGCGGGCTACGAGCAGTACTTC. It specifies CASSLEEGAGYEQYF.

This clone is classed as large (0.1 to 1%). V usage is TRBV30 and J usage is TRBJ2-7; 7 positions agree with TRBD1. This CDR3 comprises 13 residues. CDR1 is GTSNPN and CDR2 is SVGIG in the germline V gene (reference sequence). The J segment lost 2 bases and the V segment lost 0 bases, leaving 1 base of the junction unmatched. CDR3 sequence (DNA): TGTGCCTGGAGTGTGACAGGGACCTACGAGCAGTACTTC. Amino acids: CAWSVTGTYEQYF.

The chain uses TRBV5-8 and TRBJ1-2, with 7 positions matching TRBD1. The germline CDR1 and CDR2 sequences are SGHTS and YDEGEE. The CDR3 covers 14 residues. Germline trimming cut 2 bases from V and 4 bases from J; bases unmatched to any gene: 5. Here the CDR3 DNA reads TGTGCCAGCAGCTTAGGAGGGGGCGGCTATGGCTACACCTTC. This encodes CASSLGGGGYGYTF.

In this sample, this clone turned up a few times. The gene calls are TRBV10-1 and TRBJ2-1; TRBD2 matches 7 bases. CDR3 length: 16 residues. V gave up 2 bases and J gave up 8 bases; unmatched junction bases: 12. Per the germline V gene, CDR1 is WNHNN and CDR2 is SYGVQD (reference sequence). The CDR3 coding sequence is TGCGCCAGCAGTGAGGGGGACTATTCCCTATTGGATGAGCAGTTCTTC. Translating gives CASSEGDYSLLDEQFF.

The rearrangement joins TRBV19 to TRBJ1-5; D gene ambiguous. Looked up from germline, CDR1 is LNHDA and CDR2 is SQIVND (reference sequence). V was clipped by 5 bases and J by 2 bases, with 10 bases between them. The CDR3 contains 14 residues. In nucleotides, the CDR3 is TGTGCCAGTAGTCCTGACGGGGGCAATCAGCCCCAGCATTTT. Its protein is CASSPDGGNQPQHF. Variable domain in full (rest from reference TRBV19 and TRBJ1-5): DGGITQSPKYLFRKEGQNVTLSCEQNLNHDAMYWYRQDPGQGLRLIYYSQIVNDFQKGDIAEGYSVSREKKESFPLTVTSAQKNPTAFYLCASSPDGGNQPQHFGDGTRLSIL.

The chain joins TRBV9 to TRBJ1-2, with a possible D match to TRBD1 (6 bases). CDR3 length: 13 amino acids. Trimming cost V 2 bases and J 4 bases, with 9 bases left between them. Germline CDR1 is SGDLS and CDR2 is YYNGEE. DNA of the CDR3: TGTGCCAGCAGCGTTAACAGGGCCTATGGCTACACCTTC. Its translation is CASSVNRAYGYTF.

V usage is TRBV7-9 and J usage is TRBJ2-5, with D possibly being TRBD2 (5 bases). Trimming took 4 bases from V and 11 from J, leaving 17 bases between them. The CDR3 sequence is 13 residues long. The germline V gene has CDR1 SEHNR and CDR2 FQNEAQ (reference sequence). The CDR3 nucleotides read TGTGCCAGCAGCTCCGACACGCTCGGGGAGCAGTACTTC. Protein: CASSSDTLGEQYF.

V gene TRBV4-2 combines with J gene TRBJ1-4, with TRBD1 as a possible D gene (6 bases). V lost 1 base, J lost 8 bases, and 11 bases lay in between. This CDR3 has 14 amino acids. CDR1 LGHNA and CDR2 YNFKEQ come from the germline V gene. The CDR3 coding sequence is TGTGCCAGCAGCCAAGGACAGGTAGCCGAAAAACTGTTTTTT. Encoded protein: CASSQGQVAEKLFF.

This rearrangement joins TRBV6-6 to TRBJ2-7; no clear D gene. Germline V gene lookup returns CDR1 MNHNY and CDR2 SVGAGI (reference sequence). The CDR3 is 13 residues long. V was shortened by 2 bases and J by 6 bases, with 11 bases between the two germline ends. The CDR3 DNA follows: TGTGCCAGCAGTTACCGCTACGGTCTCGAGCAGTACTTC. This gives the protein CASSYRYGLEQYF.

The table lists this clone with a count of one. V is TRBV6-1 and J is TRBJ2-1; 7 bases match TRBD1. The CDR3 is 17 amino acids. The V gene end was trimmed by 4 bases and the J gene end by 0 bases; junction bases not matched to a gene: 9. CDR1 is MNHNS and CDR2 is SASEGT in the germline V gene. The DNA of the CDR3 is TGTGCCAGCAGTGTAAACAGGGGCTCCAGCTCCTACAATGAGCAGTTCTTC. Amino acids: CASSVNRGSSSYNEQFF.

The chain couples TRBV7-6 to TRBJ2-7; TRBD1 aligns across 8 bases. Germline V gene data show CDR1 as SGHVS and CDR2 as FNYEAQ. Trimming cost V 3 bases and J 3 bases; bases outside gene matches: 4. The CDR3 consists of 14 residues. This CDR3 is CASSFSGTGYEQYF. DNA for the CDR3: TGTGCCAGCAGCTTCTCCGGGACAGGCTACGAGCAGTACTTC.

V gene TRBV30 combines with J gene TRBJ2-5; D may be TRBD1 or TRBD2 (5 bases each). Germline loops: CDR1 GTSNPN, CDR2 SVGIG (reference sequence). CDR3 length equals 13 residues. Trimming stripped 2 bases from V and 1 base from J, with 8 bases between. As DNA, the CDR3 is TGTGCCTGGAGTCCCGGGGCCCAAGAGACCCAGTACTTC. Amino acid sequence: CAWSPGAQETQYF.

This clone is medium-sized by share. This rearrangement joins TRBV19 to TRBJ1-1, with D possibly matching TRBD1 (5 bases). This CDR3 region has 13 residues. Germline values: CDR1 LNHDA, CDR2 SQIVND (reference sequence). V lost 3 bases to trimming and J lost 1 base, with 6 bases between them. The CDR3, as DNA: TGTGCCAGTAGTATCGGACAGAACACTGAAGCTTTCTTT. Translating gives CASSIGQNTEAFF.

The chain is built from TRBV5-1 and TRBJ2-7; D possibly uses TRBD1 or TRBD2 (5 bases each). From germline, CDR1 is SGHRS and CDR2 YFSETQ. The ends were cut back, 1 base at V and 2 bases at J, with 19 bases in the middle. The CDR3 covers 17 residues. CDR3 loop: CASSLPATGTATYEQYF. The CDR3 DNA reads TGCGCCAGCAGCTTGCCCGCTACCGGGACGGCCACCTACGAGCAGTACTTC.

The table lists this clone with a count of one. This chain links TRBV10-3 with TRBJ2-7; 7 positions match TRBD2. This CDR3 has 15 residues. The germline V gene encodes CDR1 ENHRY and CDR2 SYGVKD. Losses at the gene ends were 7 bases for V and 3 bases for J; bases not matched to a gene: 12. CDR3 region: CAITPVERGIYEQYF. DNA for the CDR3: TGTGCCATCACCCCCGTCGAGCGGGGTATCTACGAGCAGTACTTC.

This clone was found once. The chain has TRBV20-1 and TRBJ1-2; D gene unclear. Germline values: CDR1 DFQATT, CDR2 SNEGSKA (reference sequence). Trimming pared 4 bases from V and 7 bases from J, leaving 10 bases between. CDR3 length: 11 amino acids. The CDR3 protein is CSAKAVFGYTF. The CDR3 DNA reads TGCAGTGCTAAGGCAGTCTTTGGCTACACCTTC.